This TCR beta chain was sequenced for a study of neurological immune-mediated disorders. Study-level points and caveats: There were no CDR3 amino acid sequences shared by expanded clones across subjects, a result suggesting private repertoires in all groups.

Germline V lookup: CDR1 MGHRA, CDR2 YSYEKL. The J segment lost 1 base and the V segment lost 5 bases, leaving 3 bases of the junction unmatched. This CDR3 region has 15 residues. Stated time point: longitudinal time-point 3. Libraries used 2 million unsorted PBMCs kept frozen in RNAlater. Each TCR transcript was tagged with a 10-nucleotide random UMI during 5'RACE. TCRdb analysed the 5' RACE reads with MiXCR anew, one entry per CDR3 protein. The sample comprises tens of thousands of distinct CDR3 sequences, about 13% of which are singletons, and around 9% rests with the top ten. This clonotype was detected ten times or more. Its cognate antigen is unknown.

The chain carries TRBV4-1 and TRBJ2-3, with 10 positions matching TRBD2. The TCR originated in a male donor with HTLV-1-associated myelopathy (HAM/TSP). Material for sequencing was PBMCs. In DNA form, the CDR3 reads TGCGCCAGCAGCAGCACTAGCGGGGGCACAGATACGCAGTATTTT. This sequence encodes CASSSTSGGTDTQYF.